This T cell receptor beta chain was captured in a study of beta chain features in type 1 diabetes. On average, the one heparinised blood draw given by each donor was approximately 100 mL. The whole isolated RNA underwent reverse transcription, so sequencing captured expressed TCRB transcripts. Assay: immunoSEQ multiplex PCR; the TCRdb copy retains only in-frame clones and omits some. Of more than 250,000 clones in the sample, roughly 15% were seen once. Study outcomes and limitations: There were fewer insertions and more deletions at the VDJ junctions of type 1 diabetes patients. In patients and controls equally, PCR might favor templates that are shorter. Shorter TCRB CDR3s, moderately but significantly so, marked every one of the four CD4+ subsets in Type 1 diabetes patients.

The germline gives CDR1 SNHLY, CDR2 FYNNEI. The CDR3 length is 12 residues. The V and J ends lost 11 bases and 5 bases respectively, with 15 bases between them. As for this clone: Antigen specificity is unknown.

Input material: naive CD4+ T cells from blood. This clonotype originated in a man younger than 35 with type 1 diabetes. The chain has TRBV2 and TRBJ1-1; a possible D gene is TRBD1 (5 bases). CDR3: CAGTPWRTEAFF. The CDR3 DNA reads TGTGCCGGGACTCCCTGGAGGACTGAAGCTTTCTTT.